These 7 T cell receptor beta chains originate from one sample sequenced in a study of blood T cells in healthy people across ages. For the second PCR, which ran for about 6 to 11 cycles, a sample-barcoded 5' primer and a J-beta primer mix were used. TCRdb redid the calling of the 5' RACE reads with MiXCR, one entry per CDR3 protein. The profile covers some 1.1 million distinct CDR3 sequences, with roughly two fifths appearing a single time and around 13% taken by the ten largest. The source material was blood. These receptors all come from a man aged 18 to 30 in good health.

CDR3 amino acids: CASSRVRGAGSSTDTQYF. CDR3 sequence (DNA): TGTGCCAGCAGTAGGGTAAGGGGGGCAGGAAGTTCCACAGATACGCAGTATTTT. The genes are TRBV28 and TRBJ2-3; either TRBD1 or TRBD2 may supply D (6 bases each). The CDR3 length is 18 residues. Germline CDR1 reads MDHEN; CDR2 reads SYDVKM. The V and J ends lost 5 bases and 2 bases respectively, with 23 bases between them.

The V call is TRBV19, the J call TRBJ1-5; no reliable D call. Trimming stripped 3 bases from V and 3 bases from J, with 9 bases between. The CDR3 contains 14 residues. Germline assignment: CDR1 LNHDA and CDR2 SQIVND (reference sequence). Written as DNA, the CDR3 is TGTGCCAGTAGTATTCCCAGCCCCAATCAGCCCCAGCATTTT. Protein product: CASSIPSPNQPQHF.

The chain combines TRBV12-3 or TRBV12-4 with TRBJ2-1; possible D gene TRBD1, 6 bases. This CDR3 contains 15 residues. V was cut by 3 bases and J by 7 bases, with 16 bases left in between. CDR3 region: CASSFGRGVRNEQFF. The CDR3 nucleotides are TGTGCCAGCAGTTTCGGCAGGGGAGTAAGGAATGAGCAGTTCTTC.

This clonotype was detected a few times. This rearrangement joins TRBV11-1 to TRBJ1-5; TRBD1 agrees at 10 bases. This CDR3 region has 21 residues. Germline CDR1 SGHAT, CDR2 FQDESV (reference sequence). V shed 4 bases, J shed 0 bases, and the junction held 18 bases outside the gene matches. CDR3 sequence reads: CASSSTSTGTGDVYSNQPQHF. CDR3 coding DNA: TGTGCCAGCAGCTCGACGAGTACCGGGACAGGGGACGTATATAGCAATCAGCCCCAGCATTTT.

This clonotype was detected ten times or more. The genes are TRBV4-2 and TRBJ2-7, with D perhaps TRBD2 (5 bases). The CDR3 is made up of 17 amino acids. The V end was cut by 0 bases, the J end by 2 bases, with 17 bases between. In germline, CDR1 is LGHNA, CDR2 YNFKEQ. The CDR3 region is CASSQDAGRRRTYEQYF. The CDR3 nucleotides read TGTGCCAGCAGCCAAGATGCGGGCAGGCGCAGAACCTACGAGCAGTACTTC.

This clonotype appeared a few times. The chain combines TRBV7-9 with TRBJ2-1, with 15 bases fitting TRBD2. The CDR3 length is 18 residues. The trim removed 1 base at V and 3 bases at J, leaving 4 bases unmatched. Per the germline V gene, CDR1 is SEHNR and CDR2 is FQNEAQ (reference sequence). The CDR3 DNA is TGTGCCAGCAGCTTAGGGACTAGCGGGGGGGCAGGCTACAATGAGCAGTTCTTC. It yields the protein CASSLGTSGGAGYNEQFF.

At least ten counts were recorded for this clonotype. The chain combines TRBV4-3 with TRBJ1-2; 7 nucleotides match TRBD1. The length of the CDR3 is 16 residues. Losses at the gene ends were 3 bases for V and 2 bases for J; bases not matched to a gene: 9. Germline CDR1 LGHNA, CDR2 YSLEER. The CDR3 loop is CASSQEFRDRNYGYTF. CDR3 bases: TGCGCCAGCAGCCAGGAGTTCCGGGACAGAAACTATGGCTACACCTTC.